A selection of T cell receptor beta chains follows, all from one sample in a study of shared clonotypes between healthy human individuals. The repertoire was sequenced with immunoSEQ multiplex PCR; TCRdb's copy has only in-frame clones and lacks some. The sample records 2.5 million or so clones, around 94% being singletons. The sample comprised naive CD4+ T cells sorted from blood. The receptor source for this set is a young man in good health. The CDR3 runs from the conserved cysteine through the conserved F or W. A D gene is named only where the DNA matches it firmly. Expanded clones get a size class; other rows say once, few or many, or leave the size out.

V gene: TRBV6-4; clone size: -; D gene: TRBD1; J gene: TRBJ2-7; CDR3 protein: CASSRQGGSYEQYF; CDR3 DNA: TGTGCCAGCAGTCGACAGGGGGGCTCCTACGAGCAGTACTTC
V gene: TRBV30; clone size: -; D gene: TRBD2; J gene: TRBJ2-6; CDR3 protein: CAWGGRAYAGANVLTF; CDR3 DNA: TGTGCCTGGGGCGGGAGGGCCTACGCTGGGGCCAACGTCCTGACTTTC
V gene: TRBV25-1; clone size: once; D gene: TRBD1; J gene: TRBJ2-2; CDR3 protein: CASTPPGQGAGELFF; CDR3 DNA: TGTGCCAGCACCCCGCCGGGACAGGGCGCCGGGGAGCTGTTTTTT
V gene: TRBV5-4; clone size: -; D gene: TRBD1; J gene: TRBJ2-5; CDR3 protein: CASSGDRLGTQYF; CDR3 DNA: TGTGCCAGCAGCGGGGACAGGCTAGGGACCCAGTACTTC
V gene: TRBV20-1; clone size: few; D gene: -; J gene: TRBJ1-2; CDR3 protein: CSLGTYQGYTF; CDR3 DNA: TGCAGTTTAGGGACGTATCAGGGCTACACCTTC
V gene: TRBV29-1; clone size: -; D gene: TRBD1; J gene: TRBJ2-3; CDR3 protein: CSVAAGTGSTDTQYF; CDR3 DNA: TGCAGCGTTGCTGCCGGGACAGGGAGCACAGATACGCAGTATTTT
V gene: TRBV27; clone size: -; D gene: -; J gene: TRBJ2-7; CDR3 protein: CASSPSFMGYEQYF; CDR3 DNA: TGTGCCAGCAGTCCTAGTTTTATGGGCTACGAGCAGTACTTC
V gene: TRBV6-6; clone size: -; D gene: -; J gene: TRBJ1-1; CDR3 protein: CASSHAGRNTEAFF; CDR3 DNA: TGTGCCAGCAGCCATGCAGGGAGGAACACTGAAGCTTTCTTT
V gene: TRBV29-1; clone size: -; D gene: -; J gene: TRBJ1-5; CDR3 protein: CSPGMGQAANQPQHF; CDR3 DNA: TGCAGCCCGGGCATGGGGCAGGCGGCGAATCAGCCCCAGCATTTT
V gene: TRBV2; clone size: once; D gene: -; J gene: TRBJ2-7; CDR3 protein: CASTETGVYEQYF; CDR3 DNA: TGTGCCAGCACTGAGACAGGAGTATACGAGCAGTACTTC
V gene: TRBV5-1; clone size: -; D gene: -; J gene: TRBJ2-7; CDR3 protein: CASSLSGSLYEQYF; CDR3 DNA: TGCGCCAGCAGCTTGTCCGGGTCACTCTACGAGCAGTACTTC
V gene: TRBV23-1; clone size: -; D gene: TRBD1; J gene: TRBJ1-6; CDR3 protein: CASSQRTGDCSPLHF; CDR3 DNA: TGCGCCAGCAGTCAACGTACAGGGGACTGTTCACCCCTCCACTTT
V gene: TRBV9; clone size: -; D gene: TRBD1; J gene: TRBJ2-7; CDR3 protein: CASSVGQGPYEQYF; CDR3 DNA: TGTGCCAGCAGCGTAGGACAGGGGCCCTACGAGCAGTACTTC
V gene: TRBV30; clone size: -; D gene: -; J gene: TRBJ2-7; CDR3 protein: CAWSVMGLDEQYF; CDR3 DNA: TGTGCCTGGAGTGTAATGGGGTTGGACGAGCAGTACTTC
V gene: TRBV29-1; clone size: -; D gene: -; J gene: TRBJ2-5; CDR3 protein: CSVRTGETQYF; CDR3 DNA: TGCAGCGTTAGAACAGGAGAGACCCAGTACTTC
V gene: TRBV15; clone size: -; D gene: -; J gene: TRBJ1-2; CDR3 protein: CATGTNYGYTF; CDR3 DNA: TGTGCCACGGGGACCAACTATGGCTACACCTTC
V gene: TRBV7-2; clone size: -; D gene: -; J gene: TRBJ2-5; CDR3 protein: CASSLPQTIQETQYF; CDR3 DNA: TGTGCCAGCAGCTTACCACAGACAATCCAAGAGACCCAGTACTTC
V gene: TRBV7-2; clone size: -; D gene: TRBD1; J gene: TRBJ1-6; CDR3 protein: CASSLVQGGRSPLHF; CDR3 DNA: TGTGCCAGCAGCTTAGTTCAGGGGGGCCGGTCACCCCTCCACTTT
V gene: TRBV25-1; clone size: once; D gene: TRBD1; J gene: TRBJ1-6; CDR3 protein: CASSGDRGLWGSPLHF; CDR3 DNA: TGTGCCAGCAGCGGAGACAGGGGACTCTGGGGTTCACCCCTCCACTTT
V gene: TRBV5-5; clone size: -; D gene: -; J gene: TRBJ2-7; CDR3 protein: CASSTGDARSYEQYF; CDR3 DNA: TGTGCCAGCAGCACCGGGGACGCCAGATCCTACGAGCAGTACTTC
V gene: TRBV7-8; clone size: -; D gene: TRBD1; J gene: TRBJ2-2; CDR3 protein: CASSLTGGSNTGELFF; CDR3 DNA: TGTGCCAGCAGCTTAACAGGGGGCTCGAACACCGGGGAGCTGTTTTTT
V gene: TRBV19; clone size: -; D gene: -; J gene: TRBJ2-1; CDR3 protein: CASSGSPDGHAYNEQFF; CDR3 DNA: TGTGCCAGTAGTGGGAGCCCCGACGGGCATGCCTACAATGAGCAGTTCTTC
V gene: TRBV12-5; clone size: -; D gene: -; J gene: TRBJ2-2; CDR3 protein: CASGLVFGGLTGELFF; CDR3 DNA: TGTGCTAGTGGTTTGGTCTTTGGGGGATTGACCGGGGAGCTGTTTTTT
V gene: TRBV5-1; clone size: -; D gene: -; J gene: TRBJ2-2; CDR3 protein: CASSPDSGTGELFF; CDR3 DNA: TGCGCCAGCAGCCCAGACAGTGGCACCGGGGAGCTGTTTTTT
V gene: TRBV11-2; clone size: -; D gene: -; J gene: TRBJ2-1; CDR3 protein: CASSLRLRDSTSAYNEQFF; CDR3 DNA: TGTGCCAGCAGCTTACGGTTGAGGGACTCTACCTCGGCCTACAATGAGCAGTTCTTC
V gene: TRBV5-1; clone size: -; D gene: -; J gene: TRBJ1-1; CDR3 protein: CASSPSGYTEAFF; CDR3 DNA: TGCGCCAGCAGCCCCTCCGGCTACACTGAAGCTTTCTTT
V gene: TRBV25-1; clone size: -; D gene: -; J gene: TRBJ1-1; CDR3 protein: CASSRRNTEAFF; CDR3 DNA: TGTGCCAGCAGTCGCAGGAACACTGAAGCTTTCTTT
V gene: TRBV4-3; clone size: -; D gene: -; J gene: TRBJ2-7; CDR3 protein: CASSQAQGGSEQYF; CDR3 DNA: TGCGCCAGCAGCCAAGCCCAGGGTGGGAGCGAGCAGTACTTC
V gene: TRBV10-1; clone size: -; D gene: -; J gene: TRBJ2-7; CDR3 protein: CASSDGVGASYEQYF; CDR3 DNA: TGCGCCAGCAGTGATGGGGTGGGGGCCTCCTACGAGCAGTACTTC
V gene: TRBV5-1; clone size: -; D gene: -; J gene: TRBJ1-2; CDR3 protein: CASSLRTDSNYGYTF; CDR3 DNA: TGCGCCAGCAGCCTCCGGACAGACTCTAACTATGGCTACACCTTC
V gene: TRBV28; clone size: -; D gene: TRBD2; J gene: TRBJ2-3; CDR3 protein: CASSCTTSVDTQYF; CDR3 DNA: TGTGCCAGCAGTTGTACCACTAGCGTGGATACGCAGTATTTT
V gene: TRBV30; clone size: once; D gene: -; J gene: TRBJ1-2; CDR3 protein: CAWMDISRWGYGYTF; CDR3 DNA: TGTGCCTGGATGGATATCAGCAGGTGGGGTTATGGCTACACCTTC
V gene: TRBV27; clone size: -; D gene: -; J gene: TRBJ2-7; CDR3 protein: CASREGQEAKQYF; CDR3 DNA: TGTGCCAGCCGGGAGGGACAGGAGGCTAAGCAGTACTTC
V gene: TRBV5-4; clone size: -; D gene: -; J gene: TRBJ2-5; CDR3 protein: CASSLTTGSQETQYF; CDR3 DNA: TGTGCCAGCAGCCTAACCACAGGGAGCCAAGAGACCCAGTACTTC
V gene: TRBV5-1; clone size: -; D gene: -; J gene: TRBJ1-4; CDR3 protein: CASSTDPGEKLFF; CDR3 DNA: TGCGCCAGCAGCACCGACCCCGGTGAAAAACTGTTTTTT
V gene: TRBV4-1; clone size: once; D gene: -; J gene: TRBJ2-5; CDR3 protein: CASSQEPSLPGLRAQYF; CDR3 DNA: TGCGCCAGCAGCCAAGAACCCTCACTGCCGGGTCTGCGGGCCCAGTACTTC
V gene: TRBV19; clone size: -; D gene: -; J gene: TRBJ1-4; CDR3 protein: CASSMRPGGEKLFF; CDR3 DNA: TGTGCCAGTAGTATGAGGCCTGGAGGTGAAAAACTGTTTTTT
V gene: TRBV10-1; clone size: once; D gene: TRBD2; J gene: TRBJ2-1; CDR3 protein: CASSIAGGTYNEQFF; CDR3 DNA: TGCGCCAGCAGTATAGCGGGGGGGACCTACAATGAGCAGTTCTTC
V gene: TRBV30; clone size: -; D gene: -; J gene: TRBJ2-7; CDR3 protein: CAWRQGGSSYEQYF; CDR3 DNA: TGTGCCTGGAGACAGGGAGGGAGCTCCTACGAGCAGTACTTC
V gene: TRBV7-2; clone size: -; D gene: -; J gene: TRBJ1-1; CDR3 protein: CASSLVRSRSEAFF; CDR3 DNA: TGTGCCAGCAGCTTAGTAAGAAGTAGGAGTGAAGCTTTCTTT
V gene: TRBV7-9; clone size: -; D gene: -; J gene: TRBJ1-1; CDR3 protein: CASSALQGGAFF; CDR3 DNA: TGTGCCAGCAGCGCTCTCCAGGGTGGGGCTTTCTTT
V gene: TRBV7-2; clone size: -; D gene: TRBD2; J gene: TRBJ2-1; CDR3 protein: CASSILAGGSNEQFF; CDR3 DNA: TGTGCCAGCAGCATACTAGCGGGGGGTTCCAATGAGCAGTTCTTC
V gene: TRBV29-1; clone size: -; D gene: -; J gene: TRBJ2-7; CDR3 protein: CSVGGGLGAYEQYF; CDR3 DNA: TGCAGCGTTGGCGGGGGCTTAGGGGCCTACGAGCAGTACTTC
V gene: TRBV10-3; clone size: -; D gene: -; J gene: TRBJ2-7; CDR3 protein: CAISGDPTYEQYF; CDR3 DNA: TGTGCCATCAGTGGAGATCCCACCTACGAGCAGTACTTC
V gene: TRBV19; clone size: -; D gene: -; J gene: TRBJ2-4; CDR3 protein: CASSIEQGTLGKNIQYF; CDR3 DNA: TGTGCCAGTAGTATAGAACAGGGGACTCTCGGCAAAAACATTCAGTACTTC